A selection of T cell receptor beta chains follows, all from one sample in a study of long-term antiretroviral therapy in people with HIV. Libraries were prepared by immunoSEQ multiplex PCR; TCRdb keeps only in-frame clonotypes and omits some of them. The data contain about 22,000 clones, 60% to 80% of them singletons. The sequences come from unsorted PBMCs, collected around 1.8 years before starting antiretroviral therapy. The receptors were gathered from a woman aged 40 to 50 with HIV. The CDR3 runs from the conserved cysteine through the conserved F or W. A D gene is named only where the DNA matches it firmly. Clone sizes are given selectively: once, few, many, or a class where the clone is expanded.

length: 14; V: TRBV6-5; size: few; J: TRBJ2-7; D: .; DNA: TGTGCCAGCAGTTACAGGGGGACACCCTACGAGCAGTACTTC; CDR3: CASSYRGTPYEQYF
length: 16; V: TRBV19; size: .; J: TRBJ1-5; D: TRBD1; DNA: TGTGCCAGTAGTCAAGTTCTCGGCAGGGGGTATCAGCCCCAGCATTTT; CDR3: CASSQVLGRGYQPQHF
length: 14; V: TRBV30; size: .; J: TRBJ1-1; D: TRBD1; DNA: TGTGCCTGGAGTCGGACAGGGCGATTCACTGAAGCTTTCTTT; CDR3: CAWSRTGRFTEAFF
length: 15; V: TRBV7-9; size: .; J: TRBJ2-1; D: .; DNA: TGTGCCAGCAGCTTAGCAGGTAGGGTAACCAATGAGCAGTTCTTC; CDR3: CASSLAGRVTNEQFF
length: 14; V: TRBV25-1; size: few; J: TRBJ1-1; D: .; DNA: TGTGCCAGCAGTGGGGATGGGACGAACACTGAAGCTTTCTTT; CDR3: CASSGDGTNTEAFF
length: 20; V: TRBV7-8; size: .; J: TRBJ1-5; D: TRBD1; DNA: TGTGCCAGCAGCTTAGCGCTAACTAGGGACAGGGGCTATAGCAATCAGCCCCAGCATTTT; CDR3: CASSLALTRDRGYSNQPQHF
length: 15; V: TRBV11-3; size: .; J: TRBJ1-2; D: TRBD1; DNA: TGTGCCAGCAGCTTAGGACAGGGTGGGACAGATGGCTACACCTTC; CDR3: CASSLGQGGTDGYTF
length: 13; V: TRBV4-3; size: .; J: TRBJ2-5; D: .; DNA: TGCGCCAGCAGCCAAGAGATCAGAGAGACCCAGTACTTC; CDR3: CASSQEIRETQYF
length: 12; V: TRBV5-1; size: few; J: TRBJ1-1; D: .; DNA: TGCGCCAGCAGCTTGCCAGGTTCTGAAGCTTTCTTT; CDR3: CASSLPGSEAFF
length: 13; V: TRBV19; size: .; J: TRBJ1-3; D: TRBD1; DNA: TGTGCCAGTGGACAGGGTCCTGGAAACACCATATATTTT; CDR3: CASGQGPGNTIYF
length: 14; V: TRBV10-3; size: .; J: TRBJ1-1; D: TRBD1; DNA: TGTGCCATCAGTGGACAGGGGGCTACACTTGAAGCTTTCTTT; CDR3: CAISGQGATLEAFF
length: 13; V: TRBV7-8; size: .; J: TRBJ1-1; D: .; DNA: TGTGCCAGCAGCCCAAGCGCGAACACTGAAGCTTTCTTT; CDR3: CASSPSANTEAFF
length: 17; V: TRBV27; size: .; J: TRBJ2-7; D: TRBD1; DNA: TGTGCCAGCAGCCTTACCGGCGTGACAGGGGTTACCTACGAGCAGTACTTC; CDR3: CASSLTGVTGVTYEQYF
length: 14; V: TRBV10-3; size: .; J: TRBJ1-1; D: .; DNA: TGTGCCATCAGTGAGAGTCCCCGGGACACGGGAGCTTTCTTT; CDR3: CAISESPRDTGAFF
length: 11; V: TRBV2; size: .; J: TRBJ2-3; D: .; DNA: TGTGCCAGCAGTGAAGCAGGGCCGCAGTATTTT; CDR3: CASSEAGPQYF
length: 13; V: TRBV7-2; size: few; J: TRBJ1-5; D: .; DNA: TGTGCCAGCAGCACCAGTCTTGATCAGCCCCAGCATTTT; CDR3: CASSTSLDQPQHF
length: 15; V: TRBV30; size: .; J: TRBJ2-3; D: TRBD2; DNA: TGTGCCTGGAGTAAAGGACTAGCGGTAGAAGATACGCAGTATTTT; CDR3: CAWSKGLAVEDTQYF
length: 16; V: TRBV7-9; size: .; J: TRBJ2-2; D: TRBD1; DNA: TGTGCCAGCAGCTTCGGAAGGGGGCGTTACGACGGGGAGCTGTTTTTT; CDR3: CASSFGRGRYDGELFF
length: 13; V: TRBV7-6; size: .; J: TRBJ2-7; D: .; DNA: TGTGCCAGCAGCTTAGGTGGGGCGGGCGAGCAGTACTTC; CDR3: CASSLGGAGEQYF
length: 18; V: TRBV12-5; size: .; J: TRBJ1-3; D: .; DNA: TGTGCTAGTGCCTCACCGAGAAGGGGGGTGAGGGCTGGAAACACCATATATTTT; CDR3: CASASPRRGVRAGNTIYF
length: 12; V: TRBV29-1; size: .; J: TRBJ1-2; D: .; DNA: TGCAGCGTTGAAATGGCTAACTATGGCTACACCTTC; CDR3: CSVEMANYGYTF
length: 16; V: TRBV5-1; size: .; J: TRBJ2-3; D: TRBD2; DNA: TGCGCCAGCAGCGTCAACCCCGGGACTAGCGGGACCTTTCAGTATTTT; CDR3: CASSVNPGTSGTFQYF
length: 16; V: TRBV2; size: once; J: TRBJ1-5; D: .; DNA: TGTGCCAGCAGTGAACAATTTACAGCTAGCAATCAGCCCCAGCATTTT; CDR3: CASSEQFTASNQPQHF
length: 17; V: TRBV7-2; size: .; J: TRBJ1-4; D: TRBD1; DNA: TGTGCCAGCAGTCCGACAGGGATCGATGACACTAATGAAAAACTGTTTTTT; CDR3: CASSPTGIDDTNEKLFF
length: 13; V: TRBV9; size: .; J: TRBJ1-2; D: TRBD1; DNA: TGTGCCAGCAGGTCCGGGACAGGGAATGGCTACACCTTC; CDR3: CASRSGTGNGYTF
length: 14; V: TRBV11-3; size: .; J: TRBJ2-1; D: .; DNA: TGTGCCAGCAGCCCCCTAGCCCCCTACAATGAGCAGTTCTTC; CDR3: CASSPLAPYNEQFF
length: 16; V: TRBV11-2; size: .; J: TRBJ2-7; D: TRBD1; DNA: TGTGCCAGCAGCCCCGCCCGGTGGGACAGCTCCTACGAGCAGTACTTC; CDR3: CASSPARWDSSYEQYF
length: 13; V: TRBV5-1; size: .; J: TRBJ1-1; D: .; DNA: TGCGCCAGCAGCACCCCAGGGATACCTGAAGCTTTCTTT; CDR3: CASSTPGIPEAFF
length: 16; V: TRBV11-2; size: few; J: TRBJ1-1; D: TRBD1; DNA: TGTGCCAGCAGCCACCACTCTTGGGACAGGGACACTGAAGCTTTCTTT; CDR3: CASSHHSWDRDTEAFF
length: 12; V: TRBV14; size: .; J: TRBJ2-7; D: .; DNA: TGTGCCAGCAGCCAAGGGAAGGGGTCGCGATACTTC; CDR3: CASSQGKGSRYF
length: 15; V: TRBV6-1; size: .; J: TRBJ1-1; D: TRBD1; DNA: TGTGCCAGCAGGGTGAGGGGACAGCCGAACACTGAAGCTTTCTTT; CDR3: CASRVRGQPNTEAFF
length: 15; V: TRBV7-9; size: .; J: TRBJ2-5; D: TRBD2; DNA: TGTGCCAGCAGCTCGAGGACTAGCGGGGGGGAGACCCAGTACTTC; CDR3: CASSSRTSGGETQYF
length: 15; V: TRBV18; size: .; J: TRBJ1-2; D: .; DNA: TGTGCCAGCTCACCACCGGGGAGCTTTTCCTATGGCTACACCTTC; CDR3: CASSPPGSFSYGYTF
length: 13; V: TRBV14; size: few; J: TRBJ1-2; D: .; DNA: TGTGCCAGCAGCCAACGAGTTAACTATGGCTACACCTTC; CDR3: CASSQRVNYGYTF
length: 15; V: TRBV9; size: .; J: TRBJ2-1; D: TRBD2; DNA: TGTGCCAGCAGCCCTAAGGGACTAGCGGGGAATGAGCAGTTCTTC; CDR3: CASSPKGLAGNEQFF
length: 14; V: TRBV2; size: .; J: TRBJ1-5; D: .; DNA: TGTGCCAGTGGGGAGGACGGGAAAGTTCAGCCCCAGCATTTT; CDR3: CASGEDGKVQPQHF
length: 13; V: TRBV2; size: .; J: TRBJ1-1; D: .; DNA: TGTGCCAGCAGCGACACAGTGAACACTGAAGCTTTCTTT; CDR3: CASSDTVNTEAFF
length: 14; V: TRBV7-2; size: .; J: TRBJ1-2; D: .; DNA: TGTGCCAGCAGCTTAGCGGTGGGGGGCTATGGCTACACCTTC; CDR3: CASSLAVGGYGYTF
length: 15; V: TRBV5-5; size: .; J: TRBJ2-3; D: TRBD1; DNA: TGTGCCAGCAGCCTGACAGGGATGGGCACAGATACGCAGTATTTT; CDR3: CASSLTGMGTDTQYF
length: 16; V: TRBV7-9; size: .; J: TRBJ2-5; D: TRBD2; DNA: TGTGCCAGCAGCTACTGGCTAGCGGGAGGGCAGGAGACCCAGTACTTC; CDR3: CASSYWLAGGQETQYF
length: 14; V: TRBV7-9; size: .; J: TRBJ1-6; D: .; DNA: TGTGCCAGCAGCCCTCAGGGGAATAATTCACCCCTCCACTTT; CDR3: CASSPQGNNSPLHF
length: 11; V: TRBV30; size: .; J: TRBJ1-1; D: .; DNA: TGTGCCTGGAGTGGGGACACTGAAGCTTTCTTT; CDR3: CAWSGDTEAFF
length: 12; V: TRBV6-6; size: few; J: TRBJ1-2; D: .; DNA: TGTGCCAGCAGTCCCCGGGACGCTGGCTACACCTTC; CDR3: CASSPRDAGYTF
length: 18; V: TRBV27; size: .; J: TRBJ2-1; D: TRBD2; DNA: TGTGCCAGCAGTTTCCAGGGACCGGGACTAGCGAGAACCAATGAGCAGTTCTTC; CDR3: CASSFQGPGLARTNEQFF
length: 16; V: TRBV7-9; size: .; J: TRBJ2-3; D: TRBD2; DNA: TGTGCCAGCCTAGCGGGAGATTCTTCGGGCACAGATACGCAGTATTTT; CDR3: CASLAGDSSGTDTQYF
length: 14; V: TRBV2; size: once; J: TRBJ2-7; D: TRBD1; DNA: TGTGCCAGCAAATGGGTCGCAGGGGGCTACGAGCAGTACTTC; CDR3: CASKWVAGGYEQYF
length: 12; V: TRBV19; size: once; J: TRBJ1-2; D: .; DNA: TGTGCCAGTAGTATACGAGACTATGGCTACACCTTC; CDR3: CASSIRDYGYTF
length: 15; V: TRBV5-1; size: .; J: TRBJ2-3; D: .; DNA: TGCGCCAGCAGCTTGGACCTAGCGAGCCGGGGTACGCAGTATTTT; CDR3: CASSLDLASRGTQYF
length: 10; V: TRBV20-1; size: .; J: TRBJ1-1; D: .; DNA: TGCAGTGCTCGGGAGGTTCAGGCTTTCTTT; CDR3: CSAREVQAFF
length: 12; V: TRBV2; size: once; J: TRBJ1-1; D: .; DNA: TGTGCCAGCAGTGCTCTTGGGACTGAAGCTTTCTTT; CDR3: CASSALGTEAFF
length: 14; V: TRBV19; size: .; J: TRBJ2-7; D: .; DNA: TGTGCCAGTAGCCCCGGGGGATGGGACTACGAGCAGTACTTC; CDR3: CASSPGGWDYEQYF
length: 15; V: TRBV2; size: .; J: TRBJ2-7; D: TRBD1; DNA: TGTGCCAGCAGGCCCACGGGACAGGGGACCTACGAGCAGTACTTC; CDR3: CASRPTGQGTYEQYF
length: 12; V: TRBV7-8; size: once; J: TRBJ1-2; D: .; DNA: TGTGCCAGCAGCTCGGCGACAGATGGCTACACCTTC; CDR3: CASSSATDGYTF
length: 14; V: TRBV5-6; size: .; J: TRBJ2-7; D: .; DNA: TGTGCCAGCAGCTTGGATCAGGGAATGTACGAGCAGTACTTC; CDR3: CASSLDQGMYEQYF
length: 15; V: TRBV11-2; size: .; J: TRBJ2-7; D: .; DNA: TGTGCCAGCAGCCTGGTCAGCGGGACAACCTACGAGCAGTACTTC; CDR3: CASSLVSGTTYEQYF
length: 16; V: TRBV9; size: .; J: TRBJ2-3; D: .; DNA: TGTGCCAGCAGCGTAGGTCATGGGGGCAGCACAGATACGCAGTATTTT; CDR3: CASSVGHGGSTDTQYF
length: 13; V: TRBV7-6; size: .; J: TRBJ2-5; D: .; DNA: TGTGCCAGCAGCTTCGACAGTTCAGAGACCCAGTACTTC; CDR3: CASSFDSSETQYF
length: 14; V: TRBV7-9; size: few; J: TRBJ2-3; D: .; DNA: TGTGCCAGCAGTCGGACAGATAGCACAGATACGCAGTATTTT; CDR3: CASSRTDSTDTQYF
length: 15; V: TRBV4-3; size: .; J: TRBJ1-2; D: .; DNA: TGCGCCAGCAGCCAAGATTGGGGAGTTAACTATGGCTACACCTTC; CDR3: CASSQDWGVNYGYTF